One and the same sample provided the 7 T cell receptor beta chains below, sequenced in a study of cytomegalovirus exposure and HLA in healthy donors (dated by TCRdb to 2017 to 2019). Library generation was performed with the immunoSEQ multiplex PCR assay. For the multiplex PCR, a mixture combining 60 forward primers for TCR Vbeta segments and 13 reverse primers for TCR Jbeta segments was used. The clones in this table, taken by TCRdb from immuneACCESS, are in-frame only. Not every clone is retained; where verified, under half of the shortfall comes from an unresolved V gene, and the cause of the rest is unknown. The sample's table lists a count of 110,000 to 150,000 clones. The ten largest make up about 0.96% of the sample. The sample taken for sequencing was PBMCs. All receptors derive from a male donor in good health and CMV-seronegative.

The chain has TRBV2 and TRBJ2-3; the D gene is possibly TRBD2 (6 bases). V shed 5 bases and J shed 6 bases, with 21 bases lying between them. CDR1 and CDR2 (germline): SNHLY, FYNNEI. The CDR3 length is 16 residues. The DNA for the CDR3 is TGTGCCAGCAGTCCGCCCGGGACTCACAAAGCGGATACGCAGTATTTT. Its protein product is CASSPPGTHKADTQYF.

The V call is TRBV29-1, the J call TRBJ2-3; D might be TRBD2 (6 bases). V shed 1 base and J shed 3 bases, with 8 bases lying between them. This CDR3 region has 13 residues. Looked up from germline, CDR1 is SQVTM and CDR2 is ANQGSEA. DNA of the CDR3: TGCAGCGTTGAAGCGGGAGCAACAGATACGCAGTATTTT. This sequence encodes CSVEAGATDTQYF.

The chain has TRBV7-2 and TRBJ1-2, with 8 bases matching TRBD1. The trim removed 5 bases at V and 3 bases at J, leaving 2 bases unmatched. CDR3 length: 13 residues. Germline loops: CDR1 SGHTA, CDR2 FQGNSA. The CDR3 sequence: CASSRQGYYGYTF. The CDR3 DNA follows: TGTGCCAGCAGCCGACAGGGGTACTATGGCTACACCTTC.

The CDR3 nucleotides read TGTGCCAGCAGCAAAACAGGGGGCGGAGAGACCCAGTACTTC. Amino acid sequence: CASSKTGGGETQYF. The chain combines TRBV7-9 with TRBJ2-5; 9 nucleotides align to TRBD1. Trimming removed 5 bases from V and 4 bases from J; junction bases left unmatched: 5. CDR1 and CDR2 (germline): SEHNR, FQNEAQ (reference sequence). The CDR3 length is 14 residues.

The CDR3 DNA follows: TGTGCCAGCAGCCCCAGGGGGGAGACCCAGTACTTC. This encodes CASSPRGETQYF. The chain couples TRBV11-2 to TRBJ2-5; 7 nucleotides align to TRBD1. This CDR3 spans 12 amino acids. Germline V gives CDR1 SGHAT, CDR2 FQNNGV. Trimming removed 5 bases from V and 5 bases from J; junction bases left unmatched: 2.

CDR3 sequence: CASSSPGQAEAFF. As DNA, the CDR3 is TGTGCCAGTAGTTCACCAGGCCAAGCTGAAGCTTTCTTT. The gene calls are TRBV19 and TRBJ1-1; no clear D. The CDR3 consists of 13 residues. Germline CDR1 reads LNHDA; CDR2 reads SQIVND (reference sequence). Between the trimmed V and J ends, which lost 5 bases and 6 bases, there was a span of 13 bases.

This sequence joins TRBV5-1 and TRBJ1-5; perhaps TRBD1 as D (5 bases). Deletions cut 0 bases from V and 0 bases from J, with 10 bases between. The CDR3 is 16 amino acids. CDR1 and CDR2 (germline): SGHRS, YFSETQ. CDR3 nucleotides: TGCGCCAGCAGCTTGGGGGGCTCGGGTAGCAATCAGCCCCAGCATTTT. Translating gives CASSLGGSGSNQPQHF.